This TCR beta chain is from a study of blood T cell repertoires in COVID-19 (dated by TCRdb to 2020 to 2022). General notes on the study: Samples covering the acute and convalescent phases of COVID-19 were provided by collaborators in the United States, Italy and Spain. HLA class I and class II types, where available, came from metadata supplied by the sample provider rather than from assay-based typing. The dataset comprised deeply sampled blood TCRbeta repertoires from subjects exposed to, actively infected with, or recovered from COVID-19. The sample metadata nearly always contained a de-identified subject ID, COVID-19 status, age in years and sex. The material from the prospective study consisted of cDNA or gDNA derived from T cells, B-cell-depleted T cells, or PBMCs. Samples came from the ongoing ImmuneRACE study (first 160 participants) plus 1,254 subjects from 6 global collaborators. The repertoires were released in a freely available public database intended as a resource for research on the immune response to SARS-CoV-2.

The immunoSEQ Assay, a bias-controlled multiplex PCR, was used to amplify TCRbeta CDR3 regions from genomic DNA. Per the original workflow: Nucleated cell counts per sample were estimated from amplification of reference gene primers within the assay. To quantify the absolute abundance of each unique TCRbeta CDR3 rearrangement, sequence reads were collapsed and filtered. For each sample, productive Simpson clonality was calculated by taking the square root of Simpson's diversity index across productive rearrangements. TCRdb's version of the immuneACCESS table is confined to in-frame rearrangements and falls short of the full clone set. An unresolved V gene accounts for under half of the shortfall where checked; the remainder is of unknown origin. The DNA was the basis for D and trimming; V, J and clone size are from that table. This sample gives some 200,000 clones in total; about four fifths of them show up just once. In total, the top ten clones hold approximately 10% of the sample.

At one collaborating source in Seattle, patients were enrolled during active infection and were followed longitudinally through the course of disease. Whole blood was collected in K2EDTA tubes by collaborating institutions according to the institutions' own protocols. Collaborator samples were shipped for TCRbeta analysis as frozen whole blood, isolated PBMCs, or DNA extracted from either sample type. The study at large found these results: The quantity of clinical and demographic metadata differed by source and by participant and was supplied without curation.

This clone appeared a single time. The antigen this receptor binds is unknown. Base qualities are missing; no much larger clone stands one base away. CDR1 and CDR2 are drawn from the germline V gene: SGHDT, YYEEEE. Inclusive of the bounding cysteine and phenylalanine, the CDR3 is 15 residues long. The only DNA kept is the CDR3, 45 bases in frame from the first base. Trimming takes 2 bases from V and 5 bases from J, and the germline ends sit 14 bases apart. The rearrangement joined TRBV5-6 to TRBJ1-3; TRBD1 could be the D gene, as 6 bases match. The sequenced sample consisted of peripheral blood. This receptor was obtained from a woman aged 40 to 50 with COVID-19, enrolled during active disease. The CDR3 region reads CASSFRTELRNTIYF. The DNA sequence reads TGTGCCAGCAGCTTCAGGACAGAGCTACGAAACACCATATATTTT.